These T cell receptor beta chains were read from a single sample in a study of T cell responses to AZD1222 COVID-19 vaccine. Clones were read by immunoSEQ multiplex PCR, and TCRdb kept only the in-frame ones, dropping some. The sample lists over 100,000 clones, around 93% occurring once. Sequences were derived from peripheral blood, sampled on day 0 of AZD1222 vaccination. These receptors came from an adult in good health. Both conserved end residues are part of each CDR3. The order of the fields is J gene, V gene, clone size, D gene, CDR3 DNA, CDR3 protein. The D gene is left open where the match is weak. Clone size is stated in some rows and not others, as once, few, many or a class when expanded.

j_call: TRBJ1-1
v_call: TRBV5-1
clone_size: NA
d_call: NA
cdr3_nt: TGCGCCAGCAGCTTGGCCCAGGGCGGGAACACTGAAGCTTTCTTT
cdr3_aa: CASSLAQGGNTEAFF

j_call: TRBJ2-7
v_call: TRBV11-2
clone_size: NA
d_call: NA
cdr3_nt: TGTGCCAGCAGCTTAGGGTCTGGGGCCCCTTACGAGCAGTACTTC
cdr3_aa: CASSLGSGAPYEQYF

j_call: TRBJ1-2
v_call: TRBV5-8
clone_size: NA
d_call: NA
cdr3_nt: TGTGCCAGCAGCTTGGCCTGGGACGCTAGAGAAAACTATGGCTACACCTTC
cdr3_aa: CASSLAWDARENYGYTF

j_call: TRBJ1-4
v_call: TRBV7-2
clone_size: NA
d_call: NA
cdr3_nt: TGTGCCAGCAGCTTGGGGGGGCTTTGGGAAAAACTGTTTTTT
cdr3_aa: CASSLGGLWEKLFF

j_call: TRBJ2-3
v_call: TRBV7-9
clone_size: NA
d_call: NA
cdr3_nt: TGTGCCAGCAGCCCGGAGGTGGATACGCAGTATTTT
cdr3_aa: CASSPEVDTQYF

j_call: TRBJ2-5
v_call: TRBV5-1
clone_size: NA
d_call: TRBD2
cdr3_nt: TGCGCCAGCAGCTTGTATCTAGCGGGAAGTGGAGAGACCCAGTACTTC
cdr3_aa: CASSLYLAGSGETQYF

j_call: TRBJ2-6
v_call: TRBV2
clone_size: NA
d_call: NA
cdr3_nt: TGTGCCAGCAGTGAAGGGACCTTCTCTGGGGCCAACGTCCTGACTTTC
cdr3_aa: CASSEGTFSGANVLTF

j_call: TRBJ2-5
v_call: TRBV6-5
clone_size: NA
d_call: NA
cdr3_nt: TGTGCCAGCAGTTGGGCATCGTACCAAGAGACCCAGTACTTC
cdr3_aa: CASSWASYQETQYF

j_call: TRBJ1-1
v_call: TRBV27
clone_size: NA
d_call: NA
cdr3_nt: TGTGCCAGCACCCCGGGGGCAGGTTTGGGGGACGTCACTGAAGCTTTCTTT
cdr3_aa: CASTPGAGLGDVTEAFF

j_call: TRBJ2-2
v_call: TRBV7-3
clone_size: NA
d_call: NA
cdr3_nt: TGTGCCAGCAGCTTAAATTCCCCCGACCTCACCGGGGAGCTGTTTTTT
cdr3_aa: CASSLNSPDLTGELFF

j_call: TRBJ1-4
v_call: TRBV4-1
clone_size: NA
d_call: NA
cdr3_nt: TGCGCCAGCAGCCAACAAGGGGTTGGAGAAAAACTGTTTTTT
cdr3_aa: CASSQQGVGEKLFF

j_call: TRBJ2-2
v_call: TRBV5-1
clone_size: once
d_call: TRBD1
cdr3_nt: TGCGCCAGCAGCATAACGACAGGGACCGGGGAGCTGTTTTTT
cdr3_aa: CASSITTGTGELFF

j_call: TRBJ1-2
v_call: TRBV20-1
clone_size: NA
d_call: NA
cdr3_nt: TGCAGTGCCAAGACGGCCTATGGCTACACCTTC
cdr3_aa: CSAKTAYGYTF